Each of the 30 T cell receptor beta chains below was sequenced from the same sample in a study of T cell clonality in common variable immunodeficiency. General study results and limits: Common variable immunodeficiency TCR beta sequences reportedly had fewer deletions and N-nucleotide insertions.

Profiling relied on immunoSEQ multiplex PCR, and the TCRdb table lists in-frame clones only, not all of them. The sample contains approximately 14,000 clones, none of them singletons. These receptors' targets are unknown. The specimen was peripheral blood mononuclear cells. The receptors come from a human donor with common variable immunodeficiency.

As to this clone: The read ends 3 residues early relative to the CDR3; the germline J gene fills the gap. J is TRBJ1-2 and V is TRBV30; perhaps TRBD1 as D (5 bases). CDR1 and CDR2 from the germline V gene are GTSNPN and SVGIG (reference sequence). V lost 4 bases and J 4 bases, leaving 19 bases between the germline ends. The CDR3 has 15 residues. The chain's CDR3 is CAWTLAGGASYGYTF. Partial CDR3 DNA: TGTGCCTGGACCCTCGCGGGGGGAGCTAGCTATGGC.

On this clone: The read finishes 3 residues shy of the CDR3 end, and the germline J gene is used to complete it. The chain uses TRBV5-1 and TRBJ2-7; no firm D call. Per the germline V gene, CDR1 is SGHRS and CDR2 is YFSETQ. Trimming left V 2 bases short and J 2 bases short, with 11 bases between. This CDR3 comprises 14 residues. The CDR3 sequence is CASSFLDSTYEQYF. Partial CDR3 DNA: TGCGCCAGCAGCTTTTTAGACTCTACCTACGAG.

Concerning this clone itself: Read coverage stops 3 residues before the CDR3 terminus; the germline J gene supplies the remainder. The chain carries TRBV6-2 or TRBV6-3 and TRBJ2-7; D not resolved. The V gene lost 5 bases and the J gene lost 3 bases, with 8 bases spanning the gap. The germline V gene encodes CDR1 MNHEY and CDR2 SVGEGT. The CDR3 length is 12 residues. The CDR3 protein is CASSRVVYEQYF. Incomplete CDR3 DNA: TGTGCCAGCAGTAGGGTTGTCTACGAG.

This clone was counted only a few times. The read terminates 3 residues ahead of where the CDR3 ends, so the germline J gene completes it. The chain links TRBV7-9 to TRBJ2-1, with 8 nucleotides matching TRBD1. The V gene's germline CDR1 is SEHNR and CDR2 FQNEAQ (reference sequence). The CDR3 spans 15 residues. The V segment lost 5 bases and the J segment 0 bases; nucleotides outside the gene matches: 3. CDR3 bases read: TGTGCCAGCAGCCAGGACAGGGTCTCCTACAATGAG. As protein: CASSQDRVSYNE. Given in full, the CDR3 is CASSQDRVSYNEQFF.

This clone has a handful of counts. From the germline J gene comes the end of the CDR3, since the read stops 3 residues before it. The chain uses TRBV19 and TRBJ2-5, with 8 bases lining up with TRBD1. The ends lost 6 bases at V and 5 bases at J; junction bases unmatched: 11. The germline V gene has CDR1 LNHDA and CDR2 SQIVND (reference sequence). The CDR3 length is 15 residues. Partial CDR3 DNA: TGTGCCAGTAGGGACTCAGGGGGCAGGACGGAGACC. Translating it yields CASRDSGGRTET. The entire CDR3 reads CASRDSGGRTETQYF. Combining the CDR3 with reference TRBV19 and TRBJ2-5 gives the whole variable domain DGGITQSPKYLFRKEGQNVTLSCEQNLNHDAMYWYRQDPGQGLRLIYYSQIVNDFQKGDIAEGYSVSREKKESFPLTVTSAQKNPTAFYLCASRDSGGRTETQYFGPGTRLLVL.

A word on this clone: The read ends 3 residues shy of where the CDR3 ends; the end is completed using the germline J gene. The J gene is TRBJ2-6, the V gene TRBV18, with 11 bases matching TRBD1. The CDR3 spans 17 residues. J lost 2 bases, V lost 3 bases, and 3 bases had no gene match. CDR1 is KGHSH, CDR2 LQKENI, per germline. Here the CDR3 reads CASSPPGQGAGANVLTF. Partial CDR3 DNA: TGTGCCAGCTCACCGCCGGGACAGGGGGCTGGGGCCAACGTC.

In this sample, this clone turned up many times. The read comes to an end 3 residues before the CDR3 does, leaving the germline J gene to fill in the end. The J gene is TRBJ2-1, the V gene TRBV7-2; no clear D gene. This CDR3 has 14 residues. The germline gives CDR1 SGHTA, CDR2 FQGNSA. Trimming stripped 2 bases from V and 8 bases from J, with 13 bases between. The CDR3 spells CASSLSGPSHEQFF. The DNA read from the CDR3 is TGTGCCAGCAGCTTAAGTGGCCCTTCCCATGAG.

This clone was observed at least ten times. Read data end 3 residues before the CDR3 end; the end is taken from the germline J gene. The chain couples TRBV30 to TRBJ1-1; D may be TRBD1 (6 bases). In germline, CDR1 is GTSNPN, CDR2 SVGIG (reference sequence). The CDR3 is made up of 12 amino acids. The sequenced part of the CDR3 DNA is TGTGCCTGGAGTGTATGGGGGCTGGAA. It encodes CAWSVWGLE. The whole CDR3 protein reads CAWSVWGLEAFF.

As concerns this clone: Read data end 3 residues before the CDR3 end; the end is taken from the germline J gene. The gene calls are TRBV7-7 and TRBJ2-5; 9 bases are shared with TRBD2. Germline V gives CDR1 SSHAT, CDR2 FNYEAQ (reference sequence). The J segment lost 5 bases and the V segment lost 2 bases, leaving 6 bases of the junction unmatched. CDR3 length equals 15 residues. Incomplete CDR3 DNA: TGTGCCAGCAGCTTACGTAGCGGGGGAATGGAGACC. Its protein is CASSLRSGGMET. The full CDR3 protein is CASSLRSGGMETQYF.

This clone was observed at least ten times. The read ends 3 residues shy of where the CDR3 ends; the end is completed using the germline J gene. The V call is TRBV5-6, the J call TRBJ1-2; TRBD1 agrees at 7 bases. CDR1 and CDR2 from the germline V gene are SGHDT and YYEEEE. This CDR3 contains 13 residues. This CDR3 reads CASSRPGTAGYTF. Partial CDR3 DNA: TGTGCCAGCAGCCGTCCCGGGACAGCCGGC. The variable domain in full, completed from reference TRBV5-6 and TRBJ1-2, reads DAGVTQSPTHLIKTRGQQVTLRCSPKSGHDTVSWYQQALGQGPQFIFQYYEEEERQRGNFPDRFSGHQFPNYSSELNVNALLLGDSALYLCASSRPGTAGYTFGSGTRLTVV.

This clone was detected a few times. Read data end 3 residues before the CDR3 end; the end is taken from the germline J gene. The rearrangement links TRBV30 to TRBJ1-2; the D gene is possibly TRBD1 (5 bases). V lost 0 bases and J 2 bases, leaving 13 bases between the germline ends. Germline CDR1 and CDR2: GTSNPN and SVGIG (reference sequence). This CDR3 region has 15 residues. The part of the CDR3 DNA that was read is TGTGCCTGGAGTGTACGGGTAGGGGTCAACTATGGC. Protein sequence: CAWSVRVGVNYG. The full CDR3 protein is CAWSVRVGVNYGYTF.

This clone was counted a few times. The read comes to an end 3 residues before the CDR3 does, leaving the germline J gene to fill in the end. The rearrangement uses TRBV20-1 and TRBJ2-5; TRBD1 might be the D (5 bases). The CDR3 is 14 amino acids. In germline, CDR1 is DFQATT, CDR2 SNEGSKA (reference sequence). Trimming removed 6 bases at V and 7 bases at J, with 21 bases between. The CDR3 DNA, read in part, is TGCAGTGCCACCACTATTGGGGCTCAGGGGACC. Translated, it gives CSATTIGAQGT. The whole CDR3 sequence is CSATTIGAQGTQYF.

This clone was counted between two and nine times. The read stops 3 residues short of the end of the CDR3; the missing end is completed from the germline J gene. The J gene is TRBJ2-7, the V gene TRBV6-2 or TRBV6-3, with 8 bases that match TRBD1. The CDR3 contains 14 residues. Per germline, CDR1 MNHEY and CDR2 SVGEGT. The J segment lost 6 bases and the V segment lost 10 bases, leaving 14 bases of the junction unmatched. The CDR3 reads CATKGPWQGAEQYF. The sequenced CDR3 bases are TGTGCCACCAAAGGGCCCTGGCAGGGGGCCGAG.

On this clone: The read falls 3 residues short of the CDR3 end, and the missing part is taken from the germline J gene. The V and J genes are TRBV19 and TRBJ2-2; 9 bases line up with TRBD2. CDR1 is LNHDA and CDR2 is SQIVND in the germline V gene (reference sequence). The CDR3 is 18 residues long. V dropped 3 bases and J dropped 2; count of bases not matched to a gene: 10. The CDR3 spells CASSIPLGLAYNTGELFF. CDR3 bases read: TGTGCCAGTAGTATTCCTCTCGGACTAGCGTACAACACCGGGGAG.

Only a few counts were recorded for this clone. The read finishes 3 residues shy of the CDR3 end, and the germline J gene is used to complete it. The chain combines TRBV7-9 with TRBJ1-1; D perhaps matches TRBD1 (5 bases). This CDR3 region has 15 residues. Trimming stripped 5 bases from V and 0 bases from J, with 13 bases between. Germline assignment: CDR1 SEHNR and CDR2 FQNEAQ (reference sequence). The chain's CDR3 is CASSPEGWVNTEAFF. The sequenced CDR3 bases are TGTGCCAGCAGCCCGGAGGGGTGGGTGAACACTGAA.

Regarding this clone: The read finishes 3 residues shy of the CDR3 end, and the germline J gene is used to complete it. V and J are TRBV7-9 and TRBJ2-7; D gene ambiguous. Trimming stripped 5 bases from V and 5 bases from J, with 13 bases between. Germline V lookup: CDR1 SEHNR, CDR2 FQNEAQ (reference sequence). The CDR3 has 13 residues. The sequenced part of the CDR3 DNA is TGTGCCAGCAGCAAAGTAACGGTCAACGAG. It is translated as CASSKVTVNE. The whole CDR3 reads CASSKVTVNEQYF.

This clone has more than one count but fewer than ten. The covered CDR3 bases are TGCGCCAGCAGCAGAGACGGCGGCTCCTACGAG. It is translated as CASSRDGGSYE. The full-length CDR3 reads as CASSRDGGSYEQYF. The gene calls are TRBV5-1 and TRBJ2-7; D gene uncertain. The DNA ends 3 residues before the CDR3 does, and the rest of the CDR3 is filled in from the germline J gene. CDR1 and CDR2 (germline): SGHRS, YFSETQ. This CDR3 has 14 amino acids. The V and J ends lost 4 bases and 0 bases respectively, with 11 bases between them.

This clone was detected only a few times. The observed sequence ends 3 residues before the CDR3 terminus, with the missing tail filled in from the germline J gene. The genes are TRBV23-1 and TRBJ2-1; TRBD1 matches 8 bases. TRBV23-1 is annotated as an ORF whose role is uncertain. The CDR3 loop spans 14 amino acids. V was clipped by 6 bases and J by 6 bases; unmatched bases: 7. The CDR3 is CASRGQGGFNEQFF. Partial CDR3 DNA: TGCGCCAGCAGAGGACAGGGCGGGTTCAATGAG.

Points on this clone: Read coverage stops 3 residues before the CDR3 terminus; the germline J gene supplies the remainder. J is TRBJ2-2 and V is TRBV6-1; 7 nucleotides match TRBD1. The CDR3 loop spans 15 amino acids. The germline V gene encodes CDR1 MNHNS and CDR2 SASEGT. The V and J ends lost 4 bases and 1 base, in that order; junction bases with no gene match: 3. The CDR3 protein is CASSAQGVNTGELFF. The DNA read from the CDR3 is TGTGCCAGCAGTGCCCAGGGGGTGAACACCGGGGAG.

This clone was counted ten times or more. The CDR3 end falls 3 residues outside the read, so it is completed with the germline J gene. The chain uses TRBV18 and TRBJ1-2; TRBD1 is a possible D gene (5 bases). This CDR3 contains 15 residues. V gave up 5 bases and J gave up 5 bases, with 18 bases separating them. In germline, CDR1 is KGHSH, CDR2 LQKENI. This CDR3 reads CASSMVETGGYGYTF. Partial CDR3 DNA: TGTGCCAGCTCAATGGTGGAAACAGGAGGTTATGGC.

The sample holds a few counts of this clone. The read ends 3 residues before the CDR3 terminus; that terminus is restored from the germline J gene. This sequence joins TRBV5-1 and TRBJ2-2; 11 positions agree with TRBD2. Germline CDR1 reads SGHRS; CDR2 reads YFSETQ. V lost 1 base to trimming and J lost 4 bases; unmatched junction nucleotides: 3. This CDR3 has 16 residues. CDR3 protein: CASSLYTSGSTGELFF. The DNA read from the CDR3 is TGCGCCAGCAGCTTGTATACTAGCGGGAGCACCGGGGAG.

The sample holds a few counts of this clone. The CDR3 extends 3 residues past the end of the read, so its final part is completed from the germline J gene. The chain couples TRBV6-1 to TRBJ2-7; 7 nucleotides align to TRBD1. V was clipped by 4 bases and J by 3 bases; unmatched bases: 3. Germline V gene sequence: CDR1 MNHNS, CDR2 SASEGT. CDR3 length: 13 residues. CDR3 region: CASSGTGYYEQYF. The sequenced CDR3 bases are TGTGCCAGCAGTGGGACAGGCTACTACGAG.

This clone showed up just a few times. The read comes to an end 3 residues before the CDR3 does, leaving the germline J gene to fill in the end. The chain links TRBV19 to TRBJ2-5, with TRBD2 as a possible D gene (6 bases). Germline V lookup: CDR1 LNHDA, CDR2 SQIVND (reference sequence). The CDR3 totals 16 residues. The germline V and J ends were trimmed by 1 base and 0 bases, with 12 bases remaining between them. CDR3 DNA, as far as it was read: TGTGCCAGTAGTATAGGGTACAGGACTAACCAAGAGACC. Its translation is CASSIGYRTNQET. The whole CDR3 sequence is CASSIGYRTNQETQYF. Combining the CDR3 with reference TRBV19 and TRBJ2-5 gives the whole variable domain DGGITQSPKYLFRKEGQNVTLSCEQNLNHDAMYWYRQDPGQGLRLIYYSQIVNDFQKGDIAEGYSVSREKKESFPLTVTSAQKNPTAFYLCASSIGYRTNQETQYFGPGTRLLVL.

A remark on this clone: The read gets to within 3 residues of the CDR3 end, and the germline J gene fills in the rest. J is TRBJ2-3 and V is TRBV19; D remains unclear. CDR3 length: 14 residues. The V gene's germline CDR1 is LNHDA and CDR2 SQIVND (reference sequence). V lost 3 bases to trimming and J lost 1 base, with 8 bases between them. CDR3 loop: CASSMFRGTDTQYF. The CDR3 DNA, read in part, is TGTGCCAGTAGTATGTTTCGGGGCACAGATACG.

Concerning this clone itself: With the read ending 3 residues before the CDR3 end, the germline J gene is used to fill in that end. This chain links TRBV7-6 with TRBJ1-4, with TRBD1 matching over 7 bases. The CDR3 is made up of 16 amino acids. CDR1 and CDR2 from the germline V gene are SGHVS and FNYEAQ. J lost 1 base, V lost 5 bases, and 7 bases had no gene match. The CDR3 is CASSPRQGGTNEKLFF. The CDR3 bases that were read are TGTGCCAGCAGCCCCAGACAGGGTGGAACTAATGAAAAA.

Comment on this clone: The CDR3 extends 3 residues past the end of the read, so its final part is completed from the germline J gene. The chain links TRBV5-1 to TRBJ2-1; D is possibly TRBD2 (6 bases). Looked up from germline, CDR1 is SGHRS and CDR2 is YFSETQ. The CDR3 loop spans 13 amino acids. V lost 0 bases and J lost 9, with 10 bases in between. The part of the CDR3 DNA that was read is TGCGCCAGCAGCTTGGGGCTAGCGTTTGAG. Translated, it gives CASSLGLAFE. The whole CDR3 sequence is CASSLGLAFEQFF.

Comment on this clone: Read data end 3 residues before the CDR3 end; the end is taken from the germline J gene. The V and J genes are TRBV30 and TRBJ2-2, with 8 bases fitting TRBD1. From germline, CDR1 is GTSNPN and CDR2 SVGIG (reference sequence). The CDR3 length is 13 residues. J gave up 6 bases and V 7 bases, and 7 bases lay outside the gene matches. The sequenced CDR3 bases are TGTGCCTACCACAGGGGGTTCTCCGGGGAG. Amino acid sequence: CAYHRGFSGE. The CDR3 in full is CAYHRGFSGELFF.

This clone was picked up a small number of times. The CDR3 DNA, read in part, is TGTGCCAGCAGTGAAAGGACAGGGAACACAGATACG. Translation gives CASSERTGNTDT. The whole CDR3 protein reads CASSERTGNTDTQYF. The chain couples TRBV6-1 to TRBJ2-3; 8 positions agree with TRBD1. The missing CDR3 end, 3 residues past where the read stops, is filled in from the germline J gene. J lost 2 bases, V lost 2 bases, and 3 bases had no gene match. This CDR3 has 15 amino acids. Germline V gene sequence: CDR1 MNHNS, CDR2 SASEGT.

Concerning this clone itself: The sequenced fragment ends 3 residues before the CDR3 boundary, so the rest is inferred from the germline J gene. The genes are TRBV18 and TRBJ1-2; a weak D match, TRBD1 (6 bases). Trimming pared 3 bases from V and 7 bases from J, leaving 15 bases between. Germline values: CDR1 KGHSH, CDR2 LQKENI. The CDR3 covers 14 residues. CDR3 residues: CASSPIEGGGGYTF. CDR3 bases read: TGTGCCAGCTCACCCATCGAAGGGGGTGGTGGC.

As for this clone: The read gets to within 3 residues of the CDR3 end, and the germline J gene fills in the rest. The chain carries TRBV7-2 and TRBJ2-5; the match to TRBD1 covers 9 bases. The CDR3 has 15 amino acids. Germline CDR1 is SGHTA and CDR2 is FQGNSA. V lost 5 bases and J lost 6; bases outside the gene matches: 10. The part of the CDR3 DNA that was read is TGTGCCAGCAGCGTCCGGGACAGGGCCGAAAAGACC. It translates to CASSVRDRAEKT. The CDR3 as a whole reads CASSVRDRAEKTQYF.